These 14 T cell receptor beta chains originate from one sample sequenced in a study of blood T cell repertoires in COVID-19. Produced via immunoSEQ multiplex PCR; TCRdb's table is partial and in-frame only. The sample holds roughly 400,000 clones; roughly 86% are singletons and the top ten take 1.5% to 2%. Sequencing input: PBMCs or T cells enriched from blood (not recorded which). Receptor source: a woman in her thirties who had recovered from COVID-19.

To note about this clone: The same CDR3 arises from other DNA sequences in this sample as well. This rearrangement joins TRBV27 to TRBJ2-7, with TRBD1 matching over 8 bases. Germline loops: CDR1 MNHEY, CDR2 SMNVEV (reference sequence). The CDR3 runs 11 residues. The V and J ends lost 6 bases and 6 bases, in that order; junction bases with no gene match: 1. CDR3 loop: CASSRGREQYF. CDR3 sequence (DNA): TGTGCCAGCAGCAGGGGGCGCGAGCAGTACTTC.

V gene TRBV2 combines with J gene TRBJ1-4; unclear D gene. From germline, CDR1 is SNHLY and CDR2 FYNNEI. This CDR3 has 15 amino acids. The V and J ends lost 4 bases and 0 bases respectively, with 9 bases between them. The CDR3: CASSVGRATNEKLFF. The CDR3, as DNA: TGTGCCAGCAGTGTTGGCCGTGCAACTAATGAAAAACTGTTTTTT.

The chain couples TRBV9 to TRBJ2-7; D possibly corresponds to TRBD1 (6 bases). Germline loops: CDR1 SGDLS, CDR2 YYNGEE. CDR3 length equals 15 residues. V lost 0 bases to trimming and J lost 3 bases, with 13 bases between them. The CDR3 nucleotides are TGTGCCAGCAGCGTAGATTGGGGCAGGGGCTACGAGCAGTACTTC. Amino acids: CASSVDWGRGYEQYF.

The V call is TRBV5-4, the J call TRBJ1-5, with D possibly matching TRBD1 (5 bases). Germline CDR1 and CDR2: SGHNT and YYREEE (reference sequence). V was trimmed by 4 bases and J by 3 bases, leaving 11 bases between them. The CDR3 runs to 14 residues. CDR3 sequence (DNA): TGTGCCAGCAGCCAGTGGGGCCCCAATCAGCCCCAGCATTTT. Its translation is CASSQWGPNQPQHF.

The V and J genes are TRBV5-1 and TRBJ2-5; D gene uncertain. In germline, CDR1 is SGHRS, CDR2 YFSETQ. V gave up 0 bases and J gave up 5 bases, with 5 bases separating them. The CDR3 spans 12 residues. The CDR3 DNA sequence: TGCGCCAGCAGCTTGGTCGCGGAGACCCAGTACTTC. Translated: CASSLVAETQYF.

The chain recombines TRBV30 with TRBJ1-6; 7 positions agree with TRBD1. Germline assignment: CDR1 GTSNPN and CDR2 SVGIG (reference sequence). V gave up 2 bases and J gave up 5 bases; unmatched junction bases: 3. The CDR3 loop spans 14 amino acids. CDR3 in DNA: TGTGCCTGGAGTCCACAGGGGCATAATTCACCCCTCCACTTT. The encoded protein is CAWSPQGHNSPLHF.

The chain employs TRBV3-1 (or the pseudogene TRBV3-2) and TRBJ2-3; maybe TRBD2 (5 bases). The germline V gene has CDR1 LGHDT and CDR2 YNNKEL (reference sequence). V gave up 5 bases and J gave up 6 bases, with 15 bases separating them. This CDR3 contains 14 residues. For the CDR3, the DNA is TGTGCCAGCAGCTTTGCACGCGGGTGGGATACGCAGTATTTT. Translation gives CASSFARGWDTQYF.

The gene calls are TRBV30 and TRBJ2-5; D is possibly TRBD1 (6 bases). The V end lost 8 bases, the J end lost 5 bases, and 18 bases lay between the germline ends. Looked up from germline, CDR1 is GTSNPN and CDR2 is SVGIG (reference sequence). This CDR3 contains 13 residues. In DNA, the CDR3 is TGTGCCGAGAACAGGGCACGAGGGGAGACCCAGTACTTC. Translated, it gives CAENRARGETQYF.

This chain links TRBV7-3 with TRBJ1-1; D possibly corresponds to TRBD1 (5 bases). The CDR3 consists of 19 residues. Germline V gives CDR1 SGHTA, CDR2 FQGTGA. Trimming took 3 bases from V and 0 from J, leaving 23 bases between them. The chain's CDR3 is CASSFPGQGKVEMNTEAFF. The CDR3 DNA is TGTGCCAGCAGCTTCCCCGGACAAGGGAAGGTAGAGATGAACACTGAAGCTTTCTTT.

The chain couples TRBV18 to TRBJ1-3; TRBD1 is a possible D gene (6 bases). Trimming cost V 8 bases and J 5 bases, with 13 bases left between them. The CDR3 runs to 13 residues. Germline CDR1 reads KGHSH; CDR2 reads LQKENI. The DNA for the CDR3 is TGTGCCAGCACAGGGATGGCCCGAAACACCATATATTTT. It is translated as CASTGMARNTIYF.

The CDR3 sequence: CASSPSRDRLVTDTQYF. The CDR3 DNA reads as TGTGCCAGCAGCCCCAGCCGCGACAGACTTGTGACAGATACGCAGTATTTT. The chain combines TRBV7-3 with TRBJ2-3; D might be TRBD1 (5 bases). The CDR3 has 17 residues. CDR1 SGHTA and CDR2 FQGTGA come from the germline V gene. Trimming took 5 bases from V and 3 from J, leaving 21 bases between them.

This chain uses TRBV30 with TRBJ1-6; 8 bases are a match to TRBD1. Germline trimming cut 0 bases from V and 14 bases from J; bases unmatched to any gene: 6. Germline lookup yields CDR1 GTSNPN and CDR2 SVGIG (reference sequence). There are 13 residues in the CDR3. CDR3 sequence reads: CAWSVGQGFTLHF. CDR3 nucleotide sequence: TGTGCCTGGAGTGTAGGACAGGGCTTTACCCTCCACTTT.

The V gene is TRBV30, the J gene TRBJ2-1, with D unclear. Trimming removed 2 bases at V and 9 bases at J, with 5 bases between. The CDR3 is made up of 10 amino acids. Germline CDR1 reads GTSNPN; CDR2 reads SVGIG (reference sequence). CDR3 in amino acids: CAWSTVEQFF. In DNA form, the CDR3 reads TGTGCCTGGAGTACGGTTGAGCAGTTCTTC.

The V call is TRBV2, the J call TRBJ2-5; TRBD2 agrees at 15 bases. Germline V gene data show CDR1 as SNHLY and CDR2 as FYNNEI. The CDR3 totals 18 residues. V shed 10 bases, J shed 5 bases, and the junction held 17 bases outside the gene matches. In nucleotides, the CDR3 is TGTGCCACCCGCTTGGGACTAGCGGGAGGCCCGAGGAGGGAGACCCAGTACTTC. Translated, it gives CATRLGLAGGPRRETQYF.